A selection of T cell receptor beta chains follows, all from one sample in a study of identical twins. From the 5' RACE reads, TCRdb called clonotypes with MiXCR, one entry per CDR3 protein. There are roughly 690,000 distinct CDR3 sequences in the sample; around 20% occur only once, and roughly 4% lies in the top ten. A further study also used this sample, focusing on T cells expressing NK-cell markers.

The sequencing sample was made of PBMCs. These receptors all come from a woman aged 18-29 years in good health. Both conserved end residues are part of each CDR3. A D gene is named only where the DNA matches it firmly. Only some rows state a clone size, as once, few, many or a class for expanded clones.

clone size,D gene,J gene,V gene,CDR3 length,CDR3 DNA,CDR3 protein
NA,NA,TRBJ2-3,TRBV20-1,14,TGCAGTGCGACCCTGGGGGGCCGCACAGATACGCAGTATTTT,CSATLGGRTDTQYF
NA,TRBD2,TRBJ2-1,TRBV6-5,15,TGTGCCAGCAGTTATGAACTAGCGGTCTACAATGAGCAGTTCTTC,CASSYELAVYNEQFF
many,NA,TRBJ2-3,TRBV6-5,15,TGTGCCAGCAGTTACTCGATGTGGGGCACAGATACGCAGTATTTT,CASSYSMWGTDTQYF
NA,TRBD1,TRBJ1-5,TRBV29-1,21,TGCAGCGTTGTGCGGCTCGGCTCCGGGACAGGGTGGGGGGTGGTCAATCAGCCCCAGCATTTT,CSVVRLGSGTGWGVVNQPQHF
NA,NA,TRBJ2-1,TRBV4-3,16,TGCGCCAGCAGCCAAGGGGCCGATAGCTCCTACAATGAGCAGTTCTTC,CASSQGADSSYNEQFF
many,TRBD1,TRBJ2-5,TRBV19,13,TGTGCCAGTAGTATAGGGCACAGGGGGACCCAGTACTTC,CASSIGHRGTQYF
few,TRBD2,TRBJ2-1,TRBV27,15,TGTGCCAGCAGTTTTAGACTAGCGGGAGTAAATGAGCAGTTCTTC,CASSFRLAGVNEQFF
few,NA,TRBJ1-1,TRBV25-1,13,TGTGCCAGCAGTGAGTACCGGACCACTGAAGCTTTCTTT,CASSEYRTTEAFF
few,NA,TRBJ1-5,TRBV20-1,14,TGCAGTGCTTCATCGGGGGGTCCAAATCAGCCCCAGCATTTT,CSASSGGPNQPQHF
NA,NA,TRBJ2-5,TRBV11-2,14,TGTGCCAGCAGCTTAGGAGCTGTCGACGAGACCCAGTACTTC,CASSLGAVDETQYF
NA,TRBD2,TRBJ2-3,TRBV25-1,16,TGTGCCAGCAGTGTCGACCGGGACTATAGCACAGATACGCAGTATTTT,CASSVDRDYSTDTQYF
NA,NA,TRBJ1-2,TRBV12-3/TRBV12-4,12,TGTGCCAGCAGAGAAACAGGACATGGCTACACCTTC,CASRETGHGYTF
few,NA,TRBJ2-4,TRBV5-1,13,TGCGCCAGCAGCTTGGCCTTGGGGGACATTCAGTACTTC,CASSLALGDIQYF
few,NA,TRBJ2-1,TRBV20-1,15,TGCAGTGCTAGAAGGGGGCGGGACGTGAGGAATGAGCAGTTCTTC,CSARRGRDVRNEQFF
NA,NA,TRBJ2-7,TRBV29-1,16,TGCAGCGCAACGACTGGGGCTGCGTTTCGGGCTGGCGAGCAGTACTTC,CSATTGAAFRAGEQYF
few,TRBD2,TRBJ2-7,TRBV6-2/TRBV6-3,15,TGTGCCAGCAGTTACTCGGGACTAGCGCTCTACGAGCAGTACTTC,CASSYSGLALYEQYF
NA,NA,TRBJ2-1,TRBV7-6,14,TGTGCCAGCAGCTTAATCCCCAGAGACAATGAGCAGTTCTTC,CASSLIPRDNEQFF
NA,NA,TRBJ2-2,TRBV6-2/TRBV6-3,10,TGTGCCAGCAGCCACCGGGAGCTGTTTTTT,CASSHRELFF
NA,NA,TRBJ2-1,TRBV12-3/TRBV12-4,13,TGTGCCAGCAGTTTCAGTACCAACAATGAGCAGTTCTTC,CASSFSTNNEQFF
NA,NA,TRBJ1-5,TRBV2,13,TGTGCCAGCATGGGACAATCCGGTCAGCCCCAGCATTTT,CASMGQSGQPQHF
NA,TRBD2,TRBJ2-7,TRBV5-1,14,TGCGCCAGCAGCTCGGGACTAGCGACGCTCGAGCAGTACTTC,CASSSGLATLEQYF
few,TRBD2,TRBJ2-5,TRBV9,19,TGTGCCAGCAGCGTAGAGGGGACTAGCGGAGCAAGCAGACAAGAGACCCAGTACTTC,CASSVEGTSGASRQETQYF
many,TRBD2,TRBJ2-3,TRBV20-1,15,TGCAGTGCTAGAGGGATAGCGGGGGACACAGATACGCAGTATTTT,CSARGIAGDTDTQYF
NA,NA,TRBJ2-2,TRBV6-2/TRBV6-3,12,TGTGCCAGCAGCCGTCGAGACGGGGAGCTGTTTTTT,CASSRRDGELFF
few,NA,TRBJ2-1,TRBV9,13,TGTGCCAGCAGCGTAGGAGTCGACGATGAGCAGTTCTTC,CASSVGVDDEQFF
NA,TRBD1,TRBJ1-2,TRBV12-3/TRBV12-4,13,TGTGCCAGCAGGACTGGACAGGCGGATGGCTACACCTTC,CASRTGQADGYTF
few,TRBD2,TRBJ2-5,TRBV7-9,14,TGTGCCAGCAGCCCGCAGACGGGGAGGGGGACCCAGTACTTC,CASSPQTGRGTQYF
NA,TRBD1,TRBJ2-3,TRBV12-3/TRBV12-4,12,TGTGCCAGCGGGGGACAGGGACATACGCAGTATTTT,CASGGQGHTQYF
NA,NA,TRBJ1-2,TRBV12-3/TRBV12-4,13,TGTGCCAGTGCGGGAGGCCGTAACTATGGCTACACCTTC,CASAGGRNYGYTF
NA,TRBD2,TRBJ2-3,TRBV7-9,16,TGTGCCAGCAGCTACCGAGCGGGAGCCTCCACAGATACGCAGTATTTT,CASSYRAGASTDTQYF
NA,NA,TRBJ1-5,TRBV6-5,15,TGTGCCAGCAGTTATACACAGTATAGCAATCAGCCCCAGCATTTT,CASSYTQYSNQPQHF
few,TRBD1,TRBJ2-3,TRBV29-1,13,TGCAGCGTACGACAGGGAACCACAGATACGCAGTATTTT,CSVRQGTTDTQYF
NA,NA,TRBJ2-7,TRBV6-2/TRBV6-3,12,TGTGCCAGCAGCCACAGGGTCGGCGAGCAGTACTTC,CASSHRVGEQYF
few,NA,TRBJ2-7,TRBV12-3/TRBV12-4,13,TGTGCCAGCAGTTTGGGGAAAACCTACGAGCAGTACTTC,CASSLGKTYEQYF
many,NA,TRBJ1-2,TRBV5-1,14,TGCGCCAGCAGCGATGGACATTCTAACTATGGCTACACCTTC,CASSDGHSNYGYTF